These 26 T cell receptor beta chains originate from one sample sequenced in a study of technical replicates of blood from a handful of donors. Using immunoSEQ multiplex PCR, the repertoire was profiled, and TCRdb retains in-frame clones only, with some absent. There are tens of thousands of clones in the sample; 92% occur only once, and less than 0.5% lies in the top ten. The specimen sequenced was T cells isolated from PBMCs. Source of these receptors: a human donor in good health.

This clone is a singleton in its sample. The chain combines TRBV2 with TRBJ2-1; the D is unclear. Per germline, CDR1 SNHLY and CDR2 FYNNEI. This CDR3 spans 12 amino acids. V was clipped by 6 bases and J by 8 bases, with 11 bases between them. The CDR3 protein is CASRTYLDEQFF. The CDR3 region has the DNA TGTGCCAGCAGAACATATCTGGATGAGCAGTTCTTC.

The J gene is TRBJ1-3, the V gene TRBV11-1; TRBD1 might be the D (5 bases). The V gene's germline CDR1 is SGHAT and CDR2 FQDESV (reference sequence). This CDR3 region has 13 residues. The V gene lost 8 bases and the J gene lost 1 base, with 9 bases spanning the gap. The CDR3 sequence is CASRRGSGNTIYF. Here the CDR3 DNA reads TGTGCCAGCCGGCGGGGGTCTGGAAACACCATATATTTT.

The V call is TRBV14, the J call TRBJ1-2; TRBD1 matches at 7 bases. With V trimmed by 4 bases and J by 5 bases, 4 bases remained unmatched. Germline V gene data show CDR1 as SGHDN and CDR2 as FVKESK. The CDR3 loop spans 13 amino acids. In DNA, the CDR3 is TGTGCCAGCAGCCCGGGACAGAAATATGGCTACACCTTC. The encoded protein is CASSPGQKYGYTF.

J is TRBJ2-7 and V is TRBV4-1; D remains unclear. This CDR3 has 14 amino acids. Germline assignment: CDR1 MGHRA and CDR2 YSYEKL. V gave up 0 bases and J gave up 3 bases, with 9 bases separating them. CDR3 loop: CASSQEGIYYEQYF. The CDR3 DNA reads TGCGCCAGCAGCCAAGAGGGCATCTACTACGAGCAGTACTTC.

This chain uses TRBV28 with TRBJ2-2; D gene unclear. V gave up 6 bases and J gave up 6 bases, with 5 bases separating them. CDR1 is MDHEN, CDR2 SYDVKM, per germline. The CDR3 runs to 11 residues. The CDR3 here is CASSPSGELFF. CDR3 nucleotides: TGTGCCAGCAGCCCTTCCGGGGAGCTGTTTTTT.

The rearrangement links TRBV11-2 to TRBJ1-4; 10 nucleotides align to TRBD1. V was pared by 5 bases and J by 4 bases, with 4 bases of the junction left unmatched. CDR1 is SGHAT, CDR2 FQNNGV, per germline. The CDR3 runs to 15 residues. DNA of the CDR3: TGTGCCAGCAGCCGACAGGGGGCGTTTAATGAAAAACTGTTTTTT. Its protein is CASSRQGAFNEKLFF.

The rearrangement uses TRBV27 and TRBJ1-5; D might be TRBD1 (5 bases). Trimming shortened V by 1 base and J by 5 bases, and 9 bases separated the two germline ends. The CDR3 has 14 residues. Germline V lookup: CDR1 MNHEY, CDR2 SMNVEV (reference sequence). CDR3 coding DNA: TGTGCCAGCAGTTTATGGGGAGGGGATCAGCCCCAGCATTTT. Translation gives CASSLWGGDQPQHF.

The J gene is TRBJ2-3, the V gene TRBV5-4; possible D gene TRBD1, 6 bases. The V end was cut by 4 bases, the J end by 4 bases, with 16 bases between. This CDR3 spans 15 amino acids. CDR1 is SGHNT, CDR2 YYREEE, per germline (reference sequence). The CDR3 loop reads CASSPGSGAPDTQYF. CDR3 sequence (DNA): TGTGCCAGCAGCCCAGGGTCAGGGGCCCCAGATACGCAGTATTTT.

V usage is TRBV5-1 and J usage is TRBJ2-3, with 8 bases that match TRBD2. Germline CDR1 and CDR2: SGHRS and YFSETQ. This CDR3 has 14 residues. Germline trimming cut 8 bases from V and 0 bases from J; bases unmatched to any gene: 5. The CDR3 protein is CASASSGSTDTQYF. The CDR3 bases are TGCGCCAGTGCTTCTAGCGGGAGCACAGATACGCAGTATTTT.

The CDR3 loop is CASRITGGSDGYTF. The CDR3 coding sequence is TGTGCCAGCAGAATTACAGGGGGCAGCGACGGCTACACCTTC. The chain recombines TRBV6-5 with TRBJ1-2; 9 nucleotides line up with TRBD1. The junction had 10 bases not matched to a gene; V was cut back by 6 bases and J by 8 bases. This CDR3 comprises 14 residues. The germline V gene has CDR1 MNHEY and CDR2 SVGAGI.

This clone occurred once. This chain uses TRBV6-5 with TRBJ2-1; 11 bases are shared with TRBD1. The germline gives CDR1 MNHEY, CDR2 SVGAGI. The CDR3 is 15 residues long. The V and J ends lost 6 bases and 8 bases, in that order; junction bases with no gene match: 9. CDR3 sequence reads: CASSLRTGGLDEQFF. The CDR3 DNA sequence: TGTGCCAGCAGCCTACGGACAGGGGGCCTAGATGAGCAGTTCTTC.

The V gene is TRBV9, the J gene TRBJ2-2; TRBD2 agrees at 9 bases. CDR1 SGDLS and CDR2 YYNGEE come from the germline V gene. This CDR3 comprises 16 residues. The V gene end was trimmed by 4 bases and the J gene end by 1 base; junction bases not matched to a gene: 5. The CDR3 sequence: CASSPRLAENTGELFF. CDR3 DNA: TGTGCCAGCAGCCCCAGACTAGCGGAGAACACCGGGGAGCTGTTTTTT.

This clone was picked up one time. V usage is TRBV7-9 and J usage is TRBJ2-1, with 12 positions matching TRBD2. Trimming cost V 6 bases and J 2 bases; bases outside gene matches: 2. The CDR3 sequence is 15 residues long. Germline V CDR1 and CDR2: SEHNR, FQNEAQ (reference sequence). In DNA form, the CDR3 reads TGTGCCAGCAGGTGGACTAGCGGGACCTACAATGAGCAGTTCTTC. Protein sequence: CASRWTSGTYNEQFF.

CDR3 nucleotide sequence: TGTGCCAGCAGTTACAACGACTACTCTCGGAATGAGCAGTTCTTC. Translating gives CASSYNDYSRNEQFF. This chain joins TRBV6-5 and TRBJ2-1; D possibly corresponds to TRBD2 (5 bases). This CDR3 comprises 15 residues. The germline V gene encodes CDR1 MNHEY and CDR2 SVGAGI. Trimming took off 2 bases at V and 7 bases at J, with 15 bases between the two ends.

CDR3 bases: TGTGCCAGCAGCCACGATCCGGGGAGCGCAGACGAGCAGTACTTC. Its protein product is CASSHDPGSADEQYF. The chain uses TRBV6-5 and TRBJ2-7; a weak D match, TRBD2 (5 bases). Looked up from germline, CDR1 is MNHEY and CDR2 is SVGAGI. Trimming took off 6 bases at V and 5 bases at J, with 20 bases between the two ends. This CDR3 is 15 amino acids long.

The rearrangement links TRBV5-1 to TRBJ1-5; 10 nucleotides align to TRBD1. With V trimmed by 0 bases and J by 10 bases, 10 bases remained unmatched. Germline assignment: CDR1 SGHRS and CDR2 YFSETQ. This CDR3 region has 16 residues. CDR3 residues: CASSLGGQGPADPQHF. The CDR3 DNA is TGCGCCAGCAGCTTGGGGGGACAGGGGCCCGCGGATCCCCAGCATTTT.

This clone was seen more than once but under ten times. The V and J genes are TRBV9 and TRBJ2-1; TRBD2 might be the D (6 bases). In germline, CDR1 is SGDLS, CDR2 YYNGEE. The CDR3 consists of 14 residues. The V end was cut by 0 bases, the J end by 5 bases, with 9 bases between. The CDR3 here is CASSVAGSDNEQFF. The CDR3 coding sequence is TGTGCCAGCAGCGTAGCCGGGAGCGACAATGAGCAGTTCTTC.

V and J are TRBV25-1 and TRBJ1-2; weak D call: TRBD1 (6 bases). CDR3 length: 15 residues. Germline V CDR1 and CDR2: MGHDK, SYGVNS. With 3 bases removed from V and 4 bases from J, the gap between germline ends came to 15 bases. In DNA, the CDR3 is TGTGCCAGCAGTGAGCACGGCGGGGGCAGCTATGGCTACACCTTC. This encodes CASSEHGGGSYGYTF.

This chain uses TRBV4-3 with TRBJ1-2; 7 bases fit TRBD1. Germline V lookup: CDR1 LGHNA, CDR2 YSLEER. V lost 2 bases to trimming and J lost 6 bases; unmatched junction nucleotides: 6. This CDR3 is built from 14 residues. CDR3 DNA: TGCGCCAGCAGCCAATCTCTAACAGGGGATGGCTACACCTTC. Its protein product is CASSQSLTGDGYTF.

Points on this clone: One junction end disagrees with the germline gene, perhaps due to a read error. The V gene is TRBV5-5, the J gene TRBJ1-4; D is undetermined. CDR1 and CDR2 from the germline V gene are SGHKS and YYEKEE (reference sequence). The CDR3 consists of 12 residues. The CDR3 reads CASSLTVEKLFF. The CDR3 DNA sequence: TGTGCCAGCAGCTTGACGGTTGAAAAACTATTTTTT.

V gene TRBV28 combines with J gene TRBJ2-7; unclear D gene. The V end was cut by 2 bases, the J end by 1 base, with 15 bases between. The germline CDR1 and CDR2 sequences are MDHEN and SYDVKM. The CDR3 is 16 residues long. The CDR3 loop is CASSLPLQRISYEQYF. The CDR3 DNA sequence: TGTGCCAGCAGTTTACCCCTCCAGCGAATTTCCTACGAGCAGTACTTC.

The CDR3 DNA reads TGTGCCAGCAGCTTAGACGGGAGCTCCTACAATGAGCAGTTCTTC. It codes for CASSLDGSSYNEQFF. This rearrangement joins TRBV7-9 to TRBJ2-1; possibly TRBD2 for D (6 bases). The length of the CDR3 is 15 residues. Trimming left V 1 base short and J 0 bases short, with 7 bases between. Per germline, CDR1 SEHNR and CDR2 FQNEAQ (reference sequence).

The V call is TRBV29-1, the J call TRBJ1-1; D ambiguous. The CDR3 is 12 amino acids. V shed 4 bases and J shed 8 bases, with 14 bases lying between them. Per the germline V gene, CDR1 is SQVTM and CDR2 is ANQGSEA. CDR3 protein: CSVGTFSREAFF. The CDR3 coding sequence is TGCAGCGTTGGAACGTTCTCCAGAGAAGCTTTCTTT.

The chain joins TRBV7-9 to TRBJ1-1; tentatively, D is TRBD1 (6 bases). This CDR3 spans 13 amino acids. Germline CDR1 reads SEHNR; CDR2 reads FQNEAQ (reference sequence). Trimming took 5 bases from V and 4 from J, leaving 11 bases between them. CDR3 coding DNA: TGTGCCAGCAGCCTAACAGGGTCCACTGAAGCTTTCTTT. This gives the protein CASSLTGSTEAFF.

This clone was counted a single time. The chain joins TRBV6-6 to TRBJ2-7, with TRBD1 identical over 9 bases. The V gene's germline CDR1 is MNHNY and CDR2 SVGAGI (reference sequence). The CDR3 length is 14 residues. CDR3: CATLRGTGSHEQYF. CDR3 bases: TGTGCTACCCTTCGAGGGACAGGGAGCCACGAGCAGTACTTC.

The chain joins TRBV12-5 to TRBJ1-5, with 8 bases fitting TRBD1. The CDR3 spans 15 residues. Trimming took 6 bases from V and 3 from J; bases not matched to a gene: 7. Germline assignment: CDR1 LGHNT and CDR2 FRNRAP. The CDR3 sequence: CASGPPGQVNQPQHF. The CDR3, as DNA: TGTGCTAGTGGCCCCCCGGGACAGGTCAATCAGCCCCAGCATTTT.